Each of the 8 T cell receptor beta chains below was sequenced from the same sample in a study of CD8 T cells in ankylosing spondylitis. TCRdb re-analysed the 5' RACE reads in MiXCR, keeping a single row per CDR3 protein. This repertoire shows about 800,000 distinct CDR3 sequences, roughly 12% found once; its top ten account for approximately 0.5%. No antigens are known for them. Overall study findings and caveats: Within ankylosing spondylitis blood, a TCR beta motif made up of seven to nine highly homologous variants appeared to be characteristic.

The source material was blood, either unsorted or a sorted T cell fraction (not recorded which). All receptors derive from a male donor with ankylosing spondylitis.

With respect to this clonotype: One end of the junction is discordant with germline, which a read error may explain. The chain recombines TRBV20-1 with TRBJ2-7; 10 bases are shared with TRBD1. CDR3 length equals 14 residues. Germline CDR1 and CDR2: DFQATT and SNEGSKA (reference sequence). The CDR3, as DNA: TGCAGTGCTAGACCCCGGGACAGGGGTTACGAGCAGGACTTC. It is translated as CSARPRDRGYEQDF.

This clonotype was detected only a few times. CDR3 coding DNA: TGTGCCAGCAGCCCCATACAGGGCCAAGCTTTCTTT. It encodes CASSPIQGQAFF. The chain uses TRBV7-2 and TRBJ1-1, with D perhaps TRBD1 (6 bases). With 5 bases removed from V and 9 bases from J, the gap between germline ends came to 13 bases. Per the germline V gene, CDR1 is SGHTA and CDR2 is FQGNSA. This CDR3 spans 12 amino acids.

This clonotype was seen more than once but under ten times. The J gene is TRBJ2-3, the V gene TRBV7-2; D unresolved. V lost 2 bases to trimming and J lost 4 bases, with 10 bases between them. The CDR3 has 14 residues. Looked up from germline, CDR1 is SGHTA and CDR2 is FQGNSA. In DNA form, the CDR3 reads TGTGCCAGCAGCTTAAATATCCCCCCAGATACGCAGTATTTT. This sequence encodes CASSLNIPPDTQYF.

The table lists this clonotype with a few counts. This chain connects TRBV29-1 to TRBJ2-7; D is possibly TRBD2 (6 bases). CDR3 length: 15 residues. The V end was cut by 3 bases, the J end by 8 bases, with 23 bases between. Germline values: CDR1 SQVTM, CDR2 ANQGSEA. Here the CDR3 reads CSVEAGLHSTTKQYF. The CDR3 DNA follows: TGCAGCGTTGAGGCAGGACTACACTCCACTACGAAGCAGTACTTC.

The CDR3 is CASSRAATHRAGYTF. Written as DNA, the CDR3 is TGTGCCAGCAGCCGAGCTGCGACTCACAGGGCTGGCTACACCTTC. The genes are TRBV27 and TRBJ1-2, with a possible D match to TRBD1 (6 bases). The germline CDR1 and CDR2 sequences are MNHEY and SMNVEV (reference sequence). CDR3 length: 15 residues. V gave up 6 bases and J gave up 7 bases, with 21 bases separating them.

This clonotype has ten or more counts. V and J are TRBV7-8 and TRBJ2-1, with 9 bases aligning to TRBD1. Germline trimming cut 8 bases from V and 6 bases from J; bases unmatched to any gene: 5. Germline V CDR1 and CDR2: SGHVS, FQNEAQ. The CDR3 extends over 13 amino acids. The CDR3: CASGTGRANEQFF. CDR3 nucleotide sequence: TGTGCCAGCGGGACAGGGCGAGCCAATGAGCAGTTCTTC.

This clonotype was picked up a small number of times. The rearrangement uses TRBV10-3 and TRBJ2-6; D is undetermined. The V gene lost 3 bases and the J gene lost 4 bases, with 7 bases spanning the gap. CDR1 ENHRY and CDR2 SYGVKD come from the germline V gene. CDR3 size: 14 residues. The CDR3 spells CAISEIAGANVLTF. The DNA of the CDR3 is TGTGCCATCAGTGAAATTGCCGGGGCCAACGTCCTGACTTTC.

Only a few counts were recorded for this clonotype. CDR3 loop: CATSERAVGETQYF. CDR3 DNA: TGTGCCACCAGTGAGCGGGCTGTTGGGGAGACCCAGTACTTC. V is TRBV24-1 and J is TRBJ2-5, with D perhaps matching TRBD2 (5 bases). The CDR3 totals 14 residues. Germline values: CDR1 KGHDR, CDR2 SFDVKD. Trimming cost V 4 bases and J 5 bases, with 13 bases left between them.